The sequence of this T cell receptor beta chain was determined in a study of blood T cell repertoires in COVID-19. V shed 4 bases and J shed 3 bases, with 13 bases lying between them. This CDR3 is 14 amino acids long. Germline-derived CDR1 and CDR2 are SNHLY and FYNNEI. There are a few counts of this clone. Ages ranged from about 18 to 90 years, with residence in approximately 23 US areas. Generated by immunoSEQ multiplex PCR, the TCRdb table keeps only in-frame clones and is missing some. The sample lists hundreds of thousands of clones, roughly nine tenths occurring once. The sequenced sample consisted of PBMCs or T cells enriched from blood (not recorded which). The chain couples TRBV2 to TRBJ2-7; possible D gene TRBD2, 5 bases. The TCR originated in a woman aged 40 to 50 who had recovered from COVID-19. The CDR3 coding sequence is TGTGCCAGCAGTGTGGTGACTAAGGGCTACGAGCAGTACTTC. Its translation is CASSVVTKGYEQYF.